These T cell receptor beta chains were read from a single sample in a study of T cells after yellow fever vaccination. Each CDR3 protein is one row after TCRdb ran MiXCR on the 5' RACE reads. Among about 300,000 distinct CDR3 sequences listed, around 8.6% were seen once. The sample was CD4+ T cells sorted from PBMCs, taken 5 days after the yellow fever booster vaccination. The receptor source for this set is a man younger than 35 who received the YFV17D yellow fever vaccine. Each CDR3 is given with its conserved first and last residue. The D gene is left open where the match is weak. Rows give clone size only sometimes, using once, few, many, or a class for an expanded clone.

>TRBV7-3|few|NA|TRBJ2-3
TGTGCCAGCAGCTCCGGATACTTATCCGATACGCAGTATTTT
CASSSGYLSDTQYF
>TRBV11-3|many|TRBD2|TRBJ2-1
TGTGCCAGCAGCGCCAAGGGAGGGGCCTACAATGAGCAGTTCTTC
CASSAKGGAYNEQFF
>TRBV20-1|many|TRBD2|TRBJ2-1
TGCAGTGCTAGATGGGCTAGCGGGGGGGCCGGCGATGAGCAGTTCTTC
CSARWASGGAGDEQFF
>TRBV3-1|few|TRBD2|TRBJ2-1
TGTGCCAGCAGCCAAACGGGGGGGTCCTACAATGAGCAGTTCTTC
CASSQTGGSYNEQFF
>TRBV9|NA|NA|TRBJ1-6
TGTGCCAGCGCACGGGACGGTAATTCACCCCTCCACTTT
CASARDGNSPLHF
>TRBV11-2|NA|TRBD2|TRBJ2-2
TGTGCCAGCAGCCCGCGGGGGGCCGCGAACACCGGGGAGCTGTTTTTT
CASSPRGAANTGELFF
>TRBV5-1|few|NA|TRBJ1-4
TGCGCCAGCGGAACAGGGTTGGATGAAAAACTGTTTTTT
CASGTGLDEKLFF
>TRBV11-2|many|TRBD1|TRBJ1-2
TGTGCCAGCACAGGACAGGGGGCATTTGGCTACACCTTC
CASTGQGAFGYTF
>TRBV6-6|many|TRBD1|TRBJ2-5
TGTGCCAGTACCCAGGGGGCGCTTGAGACCCAGTACTTC
CASTQGALETQYF
>TRBV19|NA|NA|TRBJ1-2
TGTGCCAGTAGTACCCAACAGGACCTCTATGGCTACACCTTC
CASSTQQDLYGYTF
>TRBV23-1|NA|NA|TRBJ1-1
TGCGCCAGCAGTCGACCGTCGGTTGTGAACACTGAAGCTTTCTTT
CASSRPSVVNTEAFF
>TRBV4-1|few|NA|TRBJ1-5
TGCGCCAGCAGCCTGGCTACGGGGCCCCAGCATTTT
CASSLATGPQHF
>TRBV28|many|NA|TRBJ1-6
TGTGCCAGCACTCTAAGTCGGGGGTCCTATAATTCACCCCTCCACTTT
CASTLSRGSYNSPLHF
>TRBV5-6|NA|NA|TRBJ1-2
TGTGCCAGCAGCCTGACAGGTCGAGATGGCTACACCTTC
CASSLTGRDGYTF
>TRBV4-1|once|NA|TRBJ1-5
TGCGCCAGCAGCCAAGACGCGGGTTTGGGGGCAGGACAGCCCCAGCATTTT
CASSQDAGLGAGQPQHF
>TRBV24-1|NA|TRBD2|TRBJ2-5
TGTGCCACCAGTGAACAGACTAGCGTTCAGGAGACCCAGTACTTC
CATSEQTSVQETQYF
>TRBV28|NA|TRBD1|TRBJ1-6
TGTGCCAGCAGTCAAACGACAGGGGGCCAATCACCCCTCCACTTT
CASSQTTGGQSPLHF
>TRBV19|NA|NA|TRBJ1-4
TGTGCCAGTAGGGACCAGGGAGGACCAACTAATGAAAAACTGTTTTTT
CASRDQGGPTNEKLFF
>TRBV11-2|NA|NA|TRBJ1-1
TGTGCCAGCAGCTTAGAGGCCGGGGGCACTGAAGCTTTCTTT
CASSLEAGGTEAFF
>TRBV24-1|NA|NA|TRBJ1-2
TGTGCCACCAACGACAGCTATGGCTACACCTTC
CATNDSYGYTF
>TRBV7-8|medium-sized|NA|TRBJ2-7
TGTGCCAGCAGCTTAGCGCTCGACCCCTCGGGCTACGAGCAGTACTTC
CASSLALDPSGYEQYF
>TRBV15|NA|TRBD2|TRBJ2-3
TGTGCCACCGGGACGGGGGGGACAGATACGCAGTATTTT
CATGTGGTDTQYF
>TRBV10-3|few|TRBD1|TRBJ1-2
TGTGCCATCAGAGGGACAGGGAAGGACTATGGCTACACCTTC
CAIRGTGKDYGYTF
>TRBV2|NA|TRBD1|TRBJ1-5
TGTGCCAGCAGTGCACAGGGGGACGGTGAGCCCCAGCATTTT
CASSAQGDGEPQHF
>TRBV6-1|few|TRBD1|TRBJ1-2
TGTGCCAGCATTCGGGCGCGACAGGGAAAAAACTATGGCTACACCTTC
CASIRARQGKNYGYTF
>TRBV7-2|many|TRBD1|TRBJ2-5
TGTGCCAGCAGCCTGAGACAGGGGGAGATGGAGACCCAGTACTTC
CASSLRQGEMETQYF
>TRBV3-1|many|NA|TRBJ1-1
TGTGCCAGCAGCCAGTTTCGCAGCATGAACACTGAAGCTTTCTTT
CASSQFRSMNTEAFF
>TRBV18|NA|NA|TRBJ2-1
TGTGCCAGCTCACCAACGACTGGGAACAATGAGCAGTTCTTC
CASSPTTGNNEQFF
>TRBV7-2|few|TRBD1|TRBJ2-7
TGTGCCAGCAGCTTATCGGTTCGACAGGGAACCTACGAGCAGTACTTC
CASSLSVRQGTYEQYF
>TRBV7-2|NA|NA|TRBJ2-1
TGTGCCAGCAGCTCCTCCACGATAGGGGGTCAGTTCTTC
CASSSSTIGGQFF
>TRBV20-1|NA|NA|TRBJ1-5
TGCAGTGCGGCCTCAGGGGCCGGTCAGCCCCAGCATTTT
CSAASGAGQPQHF
>TRBV6-5|few|NA|TRBJ2-1
TGTGCCAGCAGTGCGGACTTGGGTCGGAATGAGCAGTTCTTC
CASSADLGRNEQFF
>TRBV18|few|NA|TRBJ2-1
TGTGCCAGCTCACCACTCCGGGGGGCCGGGTATGAGCAGTTCTTC
CASSPLRGAGYEQFF
>TRBV6-1|few|NA|TRBJ2-1
TGTGCCAGCAGTGAAGCGCACGGGACAACTAGGAATGAGCAGTTCTTC
CASSEAHGTTRNEQFF
>TRBV29-1|many|NA|TRBJ2-1
TGCAGCGTTGGTTCGGGAGCCGAGCAGTTCTTC
CSVGSGAEQFF
>TRBV12-5|NA|TRBD1|TRBJ2-7
TGTGCTAGTGGTTTGGGGTACAGACAGGGCCCGAGCTCCTACGAGCAGTACTTC
CASGLGYRQGPSSYEQYF
>TRBV7-2|few|NA|TRBJ2-1
TGTGCCAGCAGCTTAGGGGGAACCCTCTACAATGAGCAGTTCTTC
CASSLGGTLYNEQFF
>TRBV4-3|few|TRBD2|TRBJ2-1
TGCGCCAGCAGCCGTAGAACTAGCGGGGTTTACAATGAGCAGTTCTTC
CASSRRTSGVYNEQFF
>TRBV12-3/TRBV12-4|NA|NA|TRBJ1-1
TGTGCCAGCAGCCGTTTAAGCGACACTGAAGCTTTCTTT
CASSRLSDTEAFF
>TRBV11-1|NA|NA|TRBJ2-3
TGTGCCAGCAGCTTAGCGGGGGGGCCTGAAGATACGCAGTATTTT
CASSLAGGPEDTQYF
>TRBV5-1|few|NA|TRBJ1-5
TGCGCCAGCAGCCCCGAGGGGGGGAATAGCAATCAGCCCCAGCATTTT
CASSPEGGNSNQPQHF